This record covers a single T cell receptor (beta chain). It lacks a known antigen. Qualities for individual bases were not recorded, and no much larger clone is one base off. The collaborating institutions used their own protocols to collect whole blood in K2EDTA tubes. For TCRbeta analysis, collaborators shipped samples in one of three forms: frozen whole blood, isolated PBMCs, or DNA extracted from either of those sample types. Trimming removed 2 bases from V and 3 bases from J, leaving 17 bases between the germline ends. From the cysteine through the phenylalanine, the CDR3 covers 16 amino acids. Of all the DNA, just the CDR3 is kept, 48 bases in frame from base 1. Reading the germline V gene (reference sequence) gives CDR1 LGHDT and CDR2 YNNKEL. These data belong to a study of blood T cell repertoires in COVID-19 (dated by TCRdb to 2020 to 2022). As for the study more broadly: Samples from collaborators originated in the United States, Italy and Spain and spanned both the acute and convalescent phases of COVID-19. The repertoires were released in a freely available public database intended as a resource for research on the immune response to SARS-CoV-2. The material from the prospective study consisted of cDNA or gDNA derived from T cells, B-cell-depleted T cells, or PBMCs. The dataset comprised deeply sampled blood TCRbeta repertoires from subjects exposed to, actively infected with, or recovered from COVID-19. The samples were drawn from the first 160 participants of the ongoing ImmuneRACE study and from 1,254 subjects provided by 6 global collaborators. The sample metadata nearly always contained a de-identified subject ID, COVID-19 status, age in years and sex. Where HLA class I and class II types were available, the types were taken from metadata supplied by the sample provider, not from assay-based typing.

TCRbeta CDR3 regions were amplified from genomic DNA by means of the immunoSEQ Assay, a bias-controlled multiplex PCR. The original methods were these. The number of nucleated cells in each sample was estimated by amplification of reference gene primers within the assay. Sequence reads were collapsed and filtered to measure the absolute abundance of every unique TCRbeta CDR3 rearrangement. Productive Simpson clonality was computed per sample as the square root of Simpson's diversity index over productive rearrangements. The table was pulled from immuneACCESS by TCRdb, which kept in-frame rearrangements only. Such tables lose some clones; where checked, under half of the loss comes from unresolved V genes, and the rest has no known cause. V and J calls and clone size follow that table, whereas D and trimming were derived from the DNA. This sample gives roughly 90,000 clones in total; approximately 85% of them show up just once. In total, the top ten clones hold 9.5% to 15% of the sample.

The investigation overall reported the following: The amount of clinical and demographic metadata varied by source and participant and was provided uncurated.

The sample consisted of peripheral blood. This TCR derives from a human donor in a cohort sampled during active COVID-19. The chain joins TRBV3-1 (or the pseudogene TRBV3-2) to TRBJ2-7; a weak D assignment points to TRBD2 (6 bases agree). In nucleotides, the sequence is TGTGCCAGCAGCCAACCTGGGGCGGGGTATCTCTACGAGCAGTACTTC. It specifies CASSQPGAGYLYEQYF.